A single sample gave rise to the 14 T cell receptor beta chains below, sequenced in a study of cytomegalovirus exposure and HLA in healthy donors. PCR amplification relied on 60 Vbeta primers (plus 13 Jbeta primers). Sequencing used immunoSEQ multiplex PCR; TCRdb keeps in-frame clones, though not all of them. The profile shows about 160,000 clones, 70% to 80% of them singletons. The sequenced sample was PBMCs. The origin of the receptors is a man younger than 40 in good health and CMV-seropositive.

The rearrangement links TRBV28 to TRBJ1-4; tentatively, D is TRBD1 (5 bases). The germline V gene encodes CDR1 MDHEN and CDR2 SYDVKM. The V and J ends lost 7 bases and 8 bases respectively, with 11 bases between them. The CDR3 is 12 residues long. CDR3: CASNDRGEKLFF. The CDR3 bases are TGTGCCAGCAATGACCGGGGGGAAAAACTGTTTTTT.

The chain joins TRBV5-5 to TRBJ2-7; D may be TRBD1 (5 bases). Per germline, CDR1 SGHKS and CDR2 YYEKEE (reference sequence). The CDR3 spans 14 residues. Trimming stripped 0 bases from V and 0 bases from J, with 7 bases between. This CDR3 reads CASSLGGLSYEQYF. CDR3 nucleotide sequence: TGTGCCAGCAGCTTGGGGGGCCTCTCCTACGAGCAGTACTTC. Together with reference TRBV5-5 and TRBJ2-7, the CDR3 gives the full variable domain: DAGVTQSPTHLIKTRGQQVTLRCSPISGHKSVSWYQQVLGQGPQFIFQYYEKEERGRGNFPDRFSARQFPNYSSELNVNALLLGDSALYLCASSLGGLSYEQYFGPGTRLTVT.

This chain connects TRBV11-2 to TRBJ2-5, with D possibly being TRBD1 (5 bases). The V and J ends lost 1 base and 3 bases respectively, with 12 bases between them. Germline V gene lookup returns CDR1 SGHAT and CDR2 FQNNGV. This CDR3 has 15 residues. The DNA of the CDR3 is TGTGCCAGCAGCTTAGTGTCTTCAGGGAAAGAGACCCAGTACTTC. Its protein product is CASSLVSSGKETQYF.

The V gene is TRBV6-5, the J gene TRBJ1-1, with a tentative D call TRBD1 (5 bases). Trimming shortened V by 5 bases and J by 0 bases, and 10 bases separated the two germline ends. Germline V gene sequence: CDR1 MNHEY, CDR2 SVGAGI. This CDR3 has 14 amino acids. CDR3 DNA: TGTGCCAGCAGTACCAGGGTTATGAACACTGAAGCTTTCTTT. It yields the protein CASSTRVMNTEAFF.

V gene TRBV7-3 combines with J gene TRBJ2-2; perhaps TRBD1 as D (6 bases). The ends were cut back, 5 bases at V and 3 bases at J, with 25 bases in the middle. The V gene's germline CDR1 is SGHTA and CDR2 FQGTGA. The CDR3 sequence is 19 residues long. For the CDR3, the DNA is TGTGCCAGCAGCCCTTTTTTGTTAGAGGGGGAAAATCACACCGGGGAGCTGTTTTTT. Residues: CASSPFLLEGENHTGELFF.

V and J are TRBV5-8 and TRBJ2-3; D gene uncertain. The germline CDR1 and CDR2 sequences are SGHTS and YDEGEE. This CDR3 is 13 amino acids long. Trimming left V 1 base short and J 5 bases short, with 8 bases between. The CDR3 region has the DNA TGTGCCAGCAGCTTGAGTCACGGAGATACGCAGTATTTT. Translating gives CASSLSHGDTQYF.

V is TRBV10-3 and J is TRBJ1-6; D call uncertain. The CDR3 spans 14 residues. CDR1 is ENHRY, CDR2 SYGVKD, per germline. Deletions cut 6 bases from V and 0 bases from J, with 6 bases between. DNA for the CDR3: TGTGCCATCAGGGGAGACTCCTATAATTCACCCCTCCACTTT. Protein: CAIRGDSYNSPLHF.

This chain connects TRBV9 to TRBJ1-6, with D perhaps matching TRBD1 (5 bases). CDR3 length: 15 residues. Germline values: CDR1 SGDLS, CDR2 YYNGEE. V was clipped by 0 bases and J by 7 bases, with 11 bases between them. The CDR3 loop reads CASSVEGVINSPLHF. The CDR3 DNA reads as TGTGCCAGCAGCGTAGAAGGGGTGATAAATTCACCCCTCCACTTT.

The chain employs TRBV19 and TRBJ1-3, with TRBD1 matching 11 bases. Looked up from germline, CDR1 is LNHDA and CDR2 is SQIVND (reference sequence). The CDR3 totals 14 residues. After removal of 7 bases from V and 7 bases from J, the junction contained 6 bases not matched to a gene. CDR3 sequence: CASTLGQGGNTIYF. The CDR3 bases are TGTGCCAGTACCTTGGGACAGGGGGGGAACACCATATATTTT.

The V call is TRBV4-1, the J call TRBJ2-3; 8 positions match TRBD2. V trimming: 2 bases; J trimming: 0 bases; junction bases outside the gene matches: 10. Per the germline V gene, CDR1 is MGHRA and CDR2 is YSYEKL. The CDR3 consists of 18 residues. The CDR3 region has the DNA TGCGCCAGCAGCCAAAGGGTAGTAGCGGGGATCAGCACAGATACGCAGTATTTT. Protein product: CASSQRVVAGISTDTQYF.

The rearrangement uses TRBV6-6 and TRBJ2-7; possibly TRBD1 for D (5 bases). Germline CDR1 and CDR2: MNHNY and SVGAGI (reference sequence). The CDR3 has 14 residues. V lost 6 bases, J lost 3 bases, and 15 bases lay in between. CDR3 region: CASRGQGDGYEQYF. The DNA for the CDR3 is TGTGCCAGCAGGGGCCAGGGCGACGGCTACGAGCAGTACTTC.

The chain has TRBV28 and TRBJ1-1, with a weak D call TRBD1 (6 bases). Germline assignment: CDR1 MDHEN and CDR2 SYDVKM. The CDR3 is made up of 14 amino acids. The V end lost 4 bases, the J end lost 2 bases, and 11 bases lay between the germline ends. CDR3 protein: CASSSGTRNTEAFF. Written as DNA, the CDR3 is TGTGCCAGCAGTTCCGGGACACGTAACACTGAAGCTTTCTTT.

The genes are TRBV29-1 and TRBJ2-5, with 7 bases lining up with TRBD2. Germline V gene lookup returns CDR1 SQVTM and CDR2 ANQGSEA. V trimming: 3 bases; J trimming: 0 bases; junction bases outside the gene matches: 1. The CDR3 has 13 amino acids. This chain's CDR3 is CSVDGRYQETQYF. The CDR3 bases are TGCAGCGTTGACGGGAGGTACCAAGAGACCCAGTACTTC.

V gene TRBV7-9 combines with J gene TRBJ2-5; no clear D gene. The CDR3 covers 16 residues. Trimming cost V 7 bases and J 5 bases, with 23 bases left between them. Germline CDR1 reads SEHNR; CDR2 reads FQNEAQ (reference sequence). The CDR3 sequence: CASTPVGGLVEETQYF. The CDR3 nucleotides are TGTGCCAGCACACCCGTCGGTGGCCTCGTGGAGGAGACCCAGTACTTC.